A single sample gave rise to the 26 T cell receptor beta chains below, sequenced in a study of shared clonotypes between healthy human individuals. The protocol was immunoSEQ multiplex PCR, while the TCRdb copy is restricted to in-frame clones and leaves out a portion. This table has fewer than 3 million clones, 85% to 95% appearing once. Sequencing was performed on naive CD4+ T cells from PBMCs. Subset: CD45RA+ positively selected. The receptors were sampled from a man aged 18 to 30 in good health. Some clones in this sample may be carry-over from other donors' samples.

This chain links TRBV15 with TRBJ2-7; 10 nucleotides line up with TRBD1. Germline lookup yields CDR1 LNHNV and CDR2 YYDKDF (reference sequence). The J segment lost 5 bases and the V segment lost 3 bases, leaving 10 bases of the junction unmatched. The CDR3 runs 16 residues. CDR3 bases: TGTGCCACCAGCAGGGGAGTTACGGGACAGGGGAACGAGCAGTACTTC. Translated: CATSRGVTGQGNEQYF. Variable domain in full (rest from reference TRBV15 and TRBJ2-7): DAMVIQNPRYQVTQFGKPVTLSCSQTLNHNVMYWYQQKSSQAPKLLFHYYDKDFNNEADTPDNFQSRRPNTSFCFLDIRSPGLGDTAMYLCATSRGVTGQGNEQYFGPGTRLTVT.

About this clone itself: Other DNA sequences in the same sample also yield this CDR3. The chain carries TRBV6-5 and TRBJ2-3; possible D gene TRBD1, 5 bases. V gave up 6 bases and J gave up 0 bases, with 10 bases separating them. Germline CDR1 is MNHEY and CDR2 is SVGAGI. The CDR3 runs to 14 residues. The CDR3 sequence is CASSPPGSTDTQYF. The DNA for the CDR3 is TGTGCCAGCAGCCCCCCAGGGAGCACAGATACGCAGTATTTT.

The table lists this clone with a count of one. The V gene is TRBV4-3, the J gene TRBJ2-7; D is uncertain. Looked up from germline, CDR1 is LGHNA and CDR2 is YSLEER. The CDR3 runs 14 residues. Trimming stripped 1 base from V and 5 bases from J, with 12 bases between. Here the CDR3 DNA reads TGCGCCAGCAGCCAAGGGCCATTCGACAACGAGCAGTACTTC. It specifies CASSQGPFDNEQYF.

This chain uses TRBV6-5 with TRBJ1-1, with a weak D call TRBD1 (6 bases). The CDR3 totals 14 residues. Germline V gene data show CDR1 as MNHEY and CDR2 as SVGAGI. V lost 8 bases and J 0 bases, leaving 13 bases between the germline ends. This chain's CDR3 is CASFEGGMNTEAFF. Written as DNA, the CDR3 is TGTGCCAGCTTTGAGGGGGGAATGAACACTGAAGCTTTCTTT.

CDR3 sequence (DNA): TGTGCCAGCAGCTATCTGGGACGCCAAACGGGTGAGCAGTTCTTC. Translation: CASSYLGRQTGEQFF. This sequence joins TRBV11-2 and TRBJ2-1; D assignment may be TRBD1 or TRBD2 (5 bases each). Germline values: CDR1 SGHAT, CDR2 FQNNGV. Trimming stripped 4 bases from V and 9 bases from J, with 19 bases between. The CDR3 covers 15 residues.

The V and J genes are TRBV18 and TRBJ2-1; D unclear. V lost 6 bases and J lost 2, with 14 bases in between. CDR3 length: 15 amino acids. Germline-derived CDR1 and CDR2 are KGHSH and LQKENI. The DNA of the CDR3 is TGTGCCAGCTCCTCCGCGAGGTTGCCCTACAATGAGCAGTTCTTC. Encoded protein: CASSSARLPYNEQFF.

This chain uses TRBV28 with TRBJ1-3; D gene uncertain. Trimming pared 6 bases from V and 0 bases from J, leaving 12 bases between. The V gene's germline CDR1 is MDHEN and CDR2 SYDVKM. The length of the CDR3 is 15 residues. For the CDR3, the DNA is TGTGCCAGCAGCCTCCCTGAGCCCTCTGGAAACACCATATATTTT. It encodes CASSLPEPSGNTIYF.

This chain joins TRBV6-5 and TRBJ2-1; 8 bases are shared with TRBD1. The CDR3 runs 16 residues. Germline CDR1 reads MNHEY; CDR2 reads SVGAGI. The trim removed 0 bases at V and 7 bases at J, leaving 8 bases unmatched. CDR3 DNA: TGTGCCAGCAGTTACTCGCCGGGACAGGTCAGGAATGAGCAGTTCTTC. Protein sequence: CASSYSPGQVRNEQFF.

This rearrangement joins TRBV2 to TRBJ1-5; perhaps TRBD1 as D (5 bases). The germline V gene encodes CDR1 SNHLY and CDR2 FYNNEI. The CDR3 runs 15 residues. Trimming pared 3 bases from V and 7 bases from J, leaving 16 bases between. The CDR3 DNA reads TGTGCCAGCAGTGATGAAGGAGGGGAGTACCAGCCCCAGCATTTT. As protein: CASSDEGGEYQPQHF.

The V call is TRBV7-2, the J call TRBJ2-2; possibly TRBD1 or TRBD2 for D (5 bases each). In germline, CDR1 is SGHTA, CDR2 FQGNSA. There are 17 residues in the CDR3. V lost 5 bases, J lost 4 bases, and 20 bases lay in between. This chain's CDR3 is CASSLQRTSGFTGELFF. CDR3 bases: TGTGCCAGCAGCCTCCAGCGGACATCGGGTTTCACCGGGGAGCTGTTTTTT. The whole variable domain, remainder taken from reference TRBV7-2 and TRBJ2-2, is GAGVSQSPSNKVTEKGKDVELRCDPISGHTALYWYRQSLGQGLEFLIYFQGNSAPDKSGLPSDRFSAERTGGSVSTLTIQRTQQEDSAVYLCASSLQRTSGFTGELFFGEGSRLTVL.

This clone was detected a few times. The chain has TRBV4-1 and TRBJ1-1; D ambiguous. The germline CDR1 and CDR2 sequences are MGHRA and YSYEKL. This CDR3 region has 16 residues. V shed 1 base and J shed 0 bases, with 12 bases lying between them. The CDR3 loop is CASSQAVEKMNTEAFF. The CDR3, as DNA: TGCGCCAGCAGCCAAGCCGTCGAGAAAATGAACACTGAAGCTTTCTTT.

The CDR3 DNA is TGTGCCAGCTCCCGCTGGACCAGCGAAACCTACGAGCAGTACTTC. This sequence encodes CASSRWTSETYEQYF. The chain carries TRBV18 and TRBJ2-7; no firm D call. V lost 6 bases and J 2 bases, leaving 17 bases between the germline ends. Per germline, CDR1 KGHSH and CDR2 LQKENI. CDR3 length equals 15 residues.

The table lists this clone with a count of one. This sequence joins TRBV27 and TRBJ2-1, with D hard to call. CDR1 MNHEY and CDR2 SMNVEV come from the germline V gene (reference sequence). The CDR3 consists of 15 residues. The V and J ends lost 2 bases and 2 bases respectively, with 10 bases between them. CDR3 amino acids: CASSLRSEPYNEQFF. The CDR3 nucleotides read TGTGCCAGCAGTTTAAGGTCAGAACCCTACAATGAGCAGTTCTTC.

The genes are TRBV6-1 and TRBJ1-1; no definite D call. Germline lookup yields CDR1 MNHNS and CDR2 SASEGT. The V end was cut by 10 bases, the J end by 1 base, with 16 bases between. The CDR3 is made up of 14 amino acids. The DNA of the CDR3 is TGTGCCACCACACCCCCGGGGAAGAACACTGAAGCTTTCTTT. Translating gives CATTPPGKNTEAFF.

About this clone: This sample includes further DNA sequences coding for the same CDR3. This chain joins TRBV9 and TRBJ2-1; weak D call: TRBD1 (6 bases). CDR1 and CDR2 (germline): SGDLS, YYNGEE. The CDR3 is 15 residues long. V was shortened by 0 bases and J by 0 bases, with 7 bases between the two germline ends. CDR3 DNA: TGTGCCAGCAGCGTAGAAGGGGGCTCCTACAATGAGCAGTTCTTC. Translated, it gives CASSVEGGSYNEQFF.

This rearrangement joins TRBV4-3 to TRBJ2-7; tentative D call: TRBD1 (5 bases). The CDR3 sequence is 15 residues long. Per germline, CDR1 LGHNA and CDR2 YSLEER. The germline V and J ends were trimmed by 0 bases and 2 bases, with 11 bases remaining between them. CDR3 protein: CASSQDQGAPYEQYF. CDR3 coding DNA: TGCGCCAGCAGCCAAGACCAGGGTGCTCCCTACGAGCAGTACTTC.

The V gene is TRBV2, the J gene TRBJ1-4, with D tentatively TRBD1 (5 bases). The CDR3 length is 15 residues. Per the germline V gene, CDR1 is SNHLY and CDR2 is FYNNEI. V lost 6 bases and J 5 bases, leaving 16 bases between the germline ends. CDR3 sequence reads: CASRTSRANNEKLFF. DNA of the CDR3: TGTGCCAGCAGGACGTCCAGGGCCAACAATGAAAAACTGTTTTTT.

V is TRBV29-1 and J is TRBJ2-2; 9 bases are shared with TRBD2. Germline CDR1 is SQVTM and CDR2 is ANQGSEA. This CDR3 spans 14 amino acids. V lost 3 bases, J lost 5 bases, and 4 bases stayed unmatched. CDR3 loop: CSVDRGLATGELFF. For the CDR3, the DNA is TGCAGCGTTGATAGGGGACTAGCTACCGGGGAGCTGTTTTTT.

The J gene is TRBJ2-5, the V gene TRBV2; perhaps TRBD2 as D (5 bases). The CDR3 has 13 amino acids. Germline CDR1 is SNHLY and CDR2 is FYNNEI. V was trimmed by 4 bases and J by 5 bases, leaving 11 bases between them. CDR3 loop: CASSGETLETQYF. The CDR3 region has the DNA TGTGCCAGCAGTGGGGAGACCCTGGAGACCCAGTACTTC.

For the CDR3, the DNA is TGTGCCAGCAGCTTAGGAGGGACTAGCCTGAGTACCCACGGACCGTTCTTC. This gives the protein CASSLGGTSLSTHGPFF. The rearrangement joins TRBV11-3 to TRBJ2-1, with 9 nucleotides matching TRBD2. The length of the CDR3 is 17 residues. Germline trimming cut 1 base from V and 15 bases from J; bases unmatched to any gene: 19. Looked up from germline, CDR1 is SGHNT and CDR2 is YENEEA.

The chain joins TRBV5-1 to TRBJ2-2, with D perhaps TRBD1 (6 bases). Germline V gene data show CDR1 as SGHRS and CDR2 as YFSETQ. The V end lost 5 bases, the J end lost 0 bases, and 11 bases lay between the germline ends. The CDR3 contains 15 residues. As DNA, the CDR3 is TGCGCCAGCAGTTGGGACACCCCGAACACCGGGGAGCTGTTTTTT. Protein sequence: CASSWDTPNTGELFF.

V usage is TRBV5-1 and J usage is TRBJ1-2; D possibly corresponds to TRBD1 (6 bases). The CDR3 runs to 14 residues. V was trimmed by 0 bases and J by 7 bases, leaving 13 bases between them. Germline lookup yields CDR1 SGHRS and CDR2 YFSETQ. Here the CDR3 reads CASSLEPPGAGYTF. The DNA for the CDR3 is TGCGCCAGCAGCTTGGAGCCCCCGGGGGCTGGCTACACCTTC.

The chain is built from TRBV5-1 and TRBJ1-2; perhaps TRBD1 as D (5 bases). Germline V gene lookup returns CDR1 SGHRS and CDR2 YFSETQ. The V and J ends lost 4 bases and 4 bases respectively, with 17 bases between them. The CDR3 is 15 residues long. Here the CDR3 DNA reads TGCGCCAGCAGCGCCGGGGGGGTCTCGACCTATGGCTACACCTTC. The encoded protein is CASSAGGVSTYGYTF.

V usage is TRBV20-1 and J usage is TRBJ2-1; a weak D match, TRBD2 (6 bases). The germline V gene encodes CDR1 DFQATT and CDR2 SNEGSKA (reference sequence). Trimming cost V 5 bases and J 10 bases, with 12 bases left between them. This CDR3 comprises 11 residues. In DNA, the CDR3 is TGCAGTGCTTGGTCTGCGGGGGAGCAGTTCTTC. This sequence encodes CSAWSAGEQFF.

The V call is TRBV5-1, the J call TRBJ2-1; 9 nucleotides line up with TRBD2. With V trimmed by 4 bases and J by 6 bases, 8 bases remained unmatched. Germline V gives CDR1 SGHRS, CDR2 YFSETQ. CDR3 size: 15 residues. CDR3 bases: TGCGCCAGCAGCCTGGGGAATAGCGGGGGCAATGAGCAGTTCTTC. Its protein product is CASSLGNSGGNEQFF. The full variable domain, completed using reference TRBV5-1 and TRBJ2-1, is KAGVTQTPRYLIKTRGQQVTLSCSPISGHRSVSWYQQTPGQGLQFLFEYFSETQRNKGNFPGRFSGRQFSNSRSEMNVSTLELGDSALYLCASSLGNSGGNEQFFGPGTRLTVL.

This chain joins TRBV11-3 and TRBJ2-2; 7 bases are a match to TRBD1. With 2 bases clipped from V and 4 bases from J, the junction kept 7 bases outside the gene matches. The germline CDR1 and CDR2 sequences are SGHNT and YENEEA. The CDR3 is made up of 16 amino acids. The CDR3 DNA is TGTGCCAGCAGCTTATGGTTGGGGGACAGCACCGGGGAGCTGTTTTTT. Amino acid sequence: CASSLWLGDSTGELFF.